The clone carrying this T cell receptor (beta chain) is a singleton in its sample. The data are from a study of shared clonotypes between healthy human individuals. Germline CDR1 is KGHSH and CDR2 is LQKENI. The CDR3 is made up of 16 amino acids. Trimming removed 8 bases at V and 5 bases at J, with 24 bases between. The data were produced by immunoSEQ multiplex PCR, yet TCRdb's version contains in-frame clones alone and is incomplete. The data show over a million clones, approximately 96% seen once. V is TRBV18 and J is TRBJ2-5; D might be TRBD1 (6 bases). Sequenced material: naive CD4+ T cells sorted from blood. Subset of the sample: CD45RA+ positively selected. The receptor's source is a man younger than 45 in good health. Here the CDR3 reads CASAALGRGLGETQYF. In nucleotides, the CDR3 is TGTGCCAGCGCCGCATTGGGCAGGGGTCTGGGGGAGACCCAGTACTTC.